Presented here are 28 T cell receptor beta chains from one specimen sequenced in a study of cytomegalovirus exposure and HLA in healthy donors. Researchers ran the PCR with 60 Vbeta and 13 Jbeta primers. The table came from immunoSEQ multiplex PCR; TCRdb's copy has only in-frame clones and leaves some out. Of over 100,000 clones listed, 82% are singletons. Sequencing was carried out using PBMCs. The source is a woman aged 45-60 years in good health and CMV-seropositive.

The chain uses TRBV2 and TRBJ2-7; D is perhaps TRBD1 (5 bases). Trimming left V 4 bases short and J 4 bases short, with 17 bases between. Germline loops: CDR1 SNHLY, CDR2 FYNNEI. The CDR3 contains 15 residues. The CDR3 DNA reads as TGTGCCAGCAGTGTAGGGCAGGGATGGGATTACGAGCAGTACTTC. Translated: CASSVGQGWDYEQYF.

The rearrangement joins TRBV9 to TRBJ2-3; 8 bases agree with TRBD2. The CDR3 extends over 14 amino acids. Germline CDR1 and CDR2: SGDLS and YYNGEE. V shed 2 bases, J shed 6 bases, and the junction held 5 bases outside the gene matches. The CDR3 nucleotides read TGTGCCAGCAGCGTGTCCGGGAGGGAGGATACGCAGTATTTT. The encoded protein is CASSVSGREDTQYF.

The chain couples TRBV19 to TRBJ1-3; D remains ambiguous. Trimming stripped 5 bases from V and 0 bases from J, with 14 bases between. This CDR3 spans 16 amino acids. Germline CDR1 is LNHDA and CDR2 is SQIVND (reference sequence). The CDR3: CASSAAGRVSGNTIYF. The DNA for the CDR3 is TGTGCCAGTAGTGCCGCGGGCAGAGTCTCTGGAAACACCATATATTTT.

The chain carries TRBV5-1 and TRBJ2-7, with 7 bases aligning to TRBD1. The germline V gene encodes CDR1 SGHRS and CDR2 YFSETQ. The CDR3 is made up of 13 amino acids. V shed 5 bases and J 0 bases; nucleotides not matched to a gene: 2. The CDR3 here is CASRRDSSYEQYF. Written as DNA, the CDR3 is TGCGCCAGCAGAAGGGACAGCTCCTACGAGCAGTACTTC.

This clone was detected once. The V call is TRBV5-1, the J call TRBJ1-2, with 8 positions matching TRBD1. Germline V CDR1 and CDR2: SGHRS, YFSETQ. The trim removed 3 bases at V and 6 bases at J, leaving 4 bases unmatched. The CDR3 loop spans 13 amino acids. The CDR3 nucleotides read TGCGCCAGCAGCTGGCAGACAGGGGATGGCTACACCTTC. It translates to CASSWQTGDGYTF.

The V gene is TRBV7-2, the J gene TRBJ1-1; D is possibly TRBD1 (5 bases). Deletions cut 4 bases from V and 0 bases from J, with 9 bases between. CDR3 length equals 14 residues. CDR1 is SGHTA and CDR2 is FQGNSA in the germline V gene. The CDR3 loop is CASSSRVMNTEAFF. CDR3 in DNA: TGTGCCAGCAGCTCCAGGGTAATGAACACTGAAGCTTTCTTT.

This clone appeared once. CDR3 in amino acids: CASSLEGGNEQFF. CDR3 bases: TGTGCCAGCAGCTTAGAAGGAGGGAATGAGCAGTTCTTC. The rearrangement links TRBV11-3 to TRBJ2-1; tentatively, D is TRBD2 (6 bases). Germline V CDR1 and CDR2: SGHNT, YENEEA. The CDR3 covers 13 residues. V was trimmed by 0 bases and J by 7 bases, leaving 7 bases between them.

The chain has TRBV18 and TRBJ1-1, with unresolved D. Trimming removed 3 bases from V and 7 bases from J, with 18 bases in between. The CDR3 has 15 residues. Germline-derived CDR1 and CDR2 are KGHSH and LQKENI. The CDR3 here is CASSPTGGLTYEAFF. The CDR3 DNA is TGTGCCAGCTCACCTACGGGCGGGCTCACCTATGAAGCTTTCTTT. The whole variable domain, remainder taken from reference TRBV18 and TRBJ1-1, is NAGVMQNPRHLVRRRGQEARLRCSPMKGHSHVYWYRQLPEEGLKFMVYLQKENIIDESGMPKERFSAEFPKEGPSILRIQQVVRGDSAAYFCASSPTGGLTYEAFFGQGTRLTVV.

Here the CDR3 reads CASTEPGLENEQFF. CDR3 DNA: TGTGCCAGCACCGAACCGGGACTAGAAAATGAGCAGTTCTTC. V usage is TRBV6-5 and J usage is TRBJ2-1; TRBD2 matches at 8 bases. The CDR3 totals 14 residues. Germline V lookup: CDR1 MNHEY, CDR2 SVGAGI. The junction had 9 bases not matched to a gene; V was cut back by 7 bases and J by 7 bases.

The chain joins TRBV9 to TRBJ2-1, with 7 bases aligning to TRBD1. This CDR3 spans 15 amino acids. Germline-derived CDR1 and CDR2 are SGDLS and YYNGEE. With V trimmed by 4 bases and J by 7 bases, 11 bases remained unmatched. CDR3 protein: CASSRWGQKLNEQFF. The CDR3 DNA reads as TGTGCCAGCAGCCGCTGGGGACAGAAGTTAAATGAGCAGTTCTTC.

The chain combines TRBV28 with TRBJ2-1; 11 bases are shared with TRBD2. CDR1 is MDHEN and CDR2 is SYDVKM in the germline V gene. CDR3 length: 16 amino acids. With 0 bases clipped from V and 8 bases from J, the junction kept 6 bases outside the gene matches. The CDR3 region is CASSLWDTSGSHEQFF. DNA of the CDR3: TGTGCCAGCAGTTTATGGGATACTAGCGGGAGTCATGAGCAGTTCTTC.

J is TRBJ2-1 and V is TRBV7-6; 9 bases agree with TRBD2. This CDR3 comprises 18 residues. Germline lookup yields CDR1 SGHVS and CDR2 FNYEAQ. J lost 8 bases, V lost 0 bases, and 14 bases had no gene match. The CDR3 is CASSLAASGTRRGDEQFF. The DNA of the CDR3 is TGTGCCAGCAGCTTAGCGGCTAGCGGGACGAGAAGAGGGGATGAGCAGTTCTTC. The variable domain in full, with the rest retrieved from reference TRBV7-6 and TRBJ2-1, is GAGVSQSPRYKVTKRGQDVALRCDPISGHVSLYWYRQALGQGPEFLTYFNYEAQQDKSGLPNDRFSAERPEGSISTLTIQRTEQRDSAMYRCASSLAASGTRRGDEQFFGPGTRLTVL.

Comment on this clone: One end of the junction varies from germline; a read error may be responsible. The chain couples TRBV19 to TRBJ2-1; the match to TRBD2 covers 8 bases. The CDR3 extends over 14 amino acids. Per the germline V gene, CDR1 is LNHDA and CDR2 is SQIVND (reference sequence). The DNA for the CDR3 is TGTGTCAGTAGTATGGGACTAGCCTACAATGAGCAGTTCTTC. This codes for CVSSMGLAYNEQFF.

This chain joins TRBV5-1 and TRBJ1-1, with 10 bases aligning to TRBD1. V was clipped by 5 bases and J by 0 bases; unmatched bases: 10. The length of the CDR3 is 17 residues. Germline CDR1 and CDR2: SGHRS and YFSETQ. The CDR3 sequence is CASRPGTGAIMNTEAFF. CDR3 sequence (DNA): TGCGCCAGCAGACCCGGGACAGGGGCTATTATGAACACTGAAGCTTTCTTT.

The rearrangement uses TRBV6-1 and TRBJ1-1; D uncertain. The CDR3 sequence is 12 residues long. The V gene lost 8 bases and the J gene lost 6 bases, with 13 bases spanning the gap. Per germline, CDR1 MNHNS and CDR2 SASEGT. CDR3 loop: CASRSFSAEAFF. CDR3 DNA: TGTGCCAGCCGGAGCTTCTCGGCTGAAGCTTTCTTT.

This chain joins TRBV30 and TRBJ1-6; D remains ambiguous. Germline V gives CDR1 GTSNPN, CDR2 SVGIG (reference sequence). Deletions cut 4 bases from V and 8 bases from J, with 12 bases between. The CDR3 runs to 13 residues. The CDR3 nucleotides are TGTGCCTGGACCCTAAGTCGATATTCACCCCTCCACTTT. It specifies CAWTLSRYSPLHF.

This clone was picked up one time. This chain links TRBV30 with TRBJ1-4; D gene uncertain. The CDR3 has 15 residues. V was pared by 3 bases and J by 8 bases, with 19 bases between. Germline-derived CDR1 and CDR2 are GTSNPN and SVGIG (reference sequence). This CDR3 reads CAWRMGAGPGEKLFF. CDR3 DNA: TGTGCCTGGAGAATGGGAGCTGGCCCGGGGGAAAAACTGTTTTTT.

J is TRBJ1-4 and V is TRBV28; D uncertain. Germline values: CDR1 MDHEN, CDR2 SYDVKM. This CDR3 region has 12 residues. V lost 8 bases and J 4 bases, leaving 8 bases between the germline ends. Here the CDR3 DNA reads TGTGCCAGCGCGGTAATTAATGAAAAACTGTTTTTT. This encodes CASAVINEKLFF.

The chain carries TRBV19 and TRBJ2-5, with 8 bases identical to TRBD1. Germline-derived CDR1 and CDR2 are LNHDA and SQIVND (reference sequence). V trimming: 9 bases; J trimming: 4 bases; junction bases outside the gene matches: 10. There are 14 residues in the CDR3. CDR3 DNA sequence: TGTGCCAGCCGCCCGACAGGGGAAATAGAGACCCAGTACTTC. Translating gives CASRPTGEIETQYF.

This clone was counted between two and nine times. V gene TRBV30 combines with J gene TRBJ2-7; TRBD1 agrees at 10 bases. The CDR3 runs to 14 residues. Germline CDR1 and CDR2: GTSNPN and SVGIG (reference sequence). V shed 4 bases, J shed 5 bases, and the junction held 8 bases outside the gene matches. Written as DNA, the CDR3 is TGTGCCTGGAACCTAGGGACAGGGGCTCACGAGCAGTACTTC. This translates into CAWNLGTGAHEQYF.

This clone was recorded only once. The V and J genes are TRBV5-4 and TRBJ1-1; the match to TRBD1 covers 7 bases. The CDR3 is made up of 14 amino acids. The V gene end was trimmed by 4 bases and the J gene end by 0 bases; junction bases not matched to a gene: 3. Germline CDR1 is SGHNT and CDR2 is YYREEE (reference sequence). This chain's CDR3 is CASSVDRVNTEAFF. Here the CDR3 DNA reads TGTGCCAGCAGCGTCGACAGGGTGAACACTGAAGCTTTCTTT.

This clone was detected a few times. The gene calls are TRBV19 and TRBJ1-2, with D possibly being TRBD1 (6 bases). Per the germline V gene, CDR1 is LNHDA and CDR2 is SQIVND (reference sequence). The CDR3 is 13 amino acids. V was cut by 7 bases and J by 5 bases, with 14 bases left in between. CDR3 bases: TGTGCCAGTAAACGGCAGGGGCCTTATGGCTACACCTTC. It encodes CASKRQGPYGYTF.

This clone showed up just a few times. This CDR3 reads CASSLGTGLEQYF. The CDR3 region has the DNA TGTGCCAGCAGCTTAGGGACTGGGCTCGAGCAGTACTTC. The chain combines TRBV11-2 with TRBJ2-7; tentative D call: TRBD2 (5 bases). The CDR3 is 13 residues long. The germline CDR1 and CDR2 sequences are SGHAT and FQNNGV. V was trimmed by 1 base and J by 6 bases, leaving 10 bases between them.

This clone was observed a few times. The V call is TRBV6-6, the J call TRBJ2-7; 7 bases line up with TRBD1. CDR1 is MNHNY and CDR2 is SVGAGI in the germline V gene (reference sequence). This CDR3 has 14 residues. The ends lost 2 bases at V and 2 bases at J; junction bases unmatched: 3. Written as DNA, the CDR3 is TGTGCCAGCAGTTACCTGCAGGGGGCCTACGAGCAGTACTTC. It encodes CASSYLQGAYEQYF.

The V call is TRBV5-4, the J call TRBJ2-6, with D hard to call. V was pared by 0 bases and J by 0 bases, with 13 bases between. This CDR3 has 18 amino acids. The V gene's germline CDR1 is SGHNT and CDR2 YYREEE (reference sequence). CDR3 sequence (DNA): TGTGCCAGCAGCTTGGTGAGAGCTACCTTCTCTGGGGCCAACGTCCTGACTTTC. This gives the protein CASSLVRATFSGANVLTF.

The rearrangement uses TRBV7-9 and TRBJ2-1; 8 nucleotides agree with TRBD2. The CDR3 is 16 amino acids. The germline gives CDR1 SEHNR, CDR2 FQNEAQ (reference sequence). V was pared by 2 bases and J by 1 base, with 4 bases of the junction left unmatched. This CDR3 is CASSLSGRGSYNEQFF. The CDR3 nucleotides read TGTGCCAGCAGCTTAAGCGGGAGAGGGTCCTACAATGAGCAGTTCTTC.

Written as DNA, the CDR3 is TGTGCCAGTAGTATAGGAATAAGACAGGGGGAAGAGACCCAGTACTTC. As protein: CASSIGIRQGEETQYF. The chain has TRBV19 and TRBJ2-5; 9 nucleotides align to TRBD1. Germline V gene sequence: CDR1 LNHDA, CDR2 SQIVND (reference sequence). This CDR3 spans 16 amino acids. J was trimmed by 3 bases and V by 1 base; bases with no gene match: 6.

This rearrangement joins TRBV7-2 to TRBJ2-1; 7 bases match TRBD2. The CDR3 has 14 amino acids. J was trimmed by 5 bases and V by 4 bases; bases with no gene match: 5. The germline V gene has CDR1 SGHTA and CDR2 FQGNSA. Here the CDR3 DNA reads TGTGCCAGCAGCTCCAGCGGGGCTCACAATGAGCAGTTCTTC. It is translated as CASSSSGAHNEQFF.